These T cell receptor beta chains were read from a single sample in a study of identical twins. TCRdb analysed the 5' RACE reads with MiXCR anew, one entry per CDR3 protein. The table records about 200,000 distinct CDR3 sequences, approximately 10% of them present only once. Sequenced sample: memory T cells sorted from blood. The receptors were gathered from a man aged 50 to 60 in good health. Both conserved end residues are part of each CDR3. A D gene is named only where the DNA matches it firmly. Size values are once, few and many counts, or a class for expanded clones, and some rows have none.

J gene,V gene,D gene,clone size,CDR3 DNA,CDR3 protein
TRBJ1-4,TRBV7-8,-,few,TGTGCCAGCAGCGCCTACACCACAACTAATGAAAAACTGTTTTTT,CASSAYTTTNEKLFF
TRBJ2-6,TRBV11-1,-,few,TGTGCCAGCAGCTCGAGTGTTACGGGACACAGCCTCTCTGGGGCCAACGTCCTGACTTTC,CASSSSVTGHSLSGANVLTF
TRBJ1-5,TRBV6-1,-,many,TGTGCCAGCAGTACCCCACAATCGTATCGAGGGTTGGGCAATCAGCCCCAGCATTTT,CASSTPQSYRGLGNQPQHF
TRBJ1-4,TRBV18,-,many,TGTGCCAGCTCACCAAGGGCAGGCTTGGTAACTAATGAAAAACTGTTTTTT,CASSPRAGLVTNEKLFF
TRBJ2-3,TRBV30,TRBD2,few,TGTGCCTGGAGAACGGGAGGTTCAACAGATACGCAGTATTTT,CAWRTGGSTDTQYF
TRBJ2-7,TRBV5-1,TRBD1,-,TGCGCCAGCAGCTTCCGGACAGGAGTATTGAGCTCCTACGAGCAGTACTTC,CASSFRTGVLSSYEQYF
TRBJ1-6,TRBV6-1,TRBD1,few,TGTGCCAGCAGTAAGAGGGGACAGATTTATAATTCACCCCTCCACTTT,CASSKRGQIYNSPLHF
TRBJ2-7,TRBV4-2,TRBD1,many,TGTGCCAGCAGCCAAGGGTCAGGGGGTACCTACGAGCAGTACTTC,CASSQGSGGTYEQYF
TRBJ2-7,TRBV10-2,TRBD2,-,TGCGCCAGCAGTGAGTCGGGACTAGCGGGGTTCGACGAGCAGTACTTC,CASSESGLAGFDEQYF
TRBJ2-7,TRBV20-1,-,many,TGCAGTGCCCTCCTCAGCGGTACCTACGAGCAGTACTTC,CSALLSGTYEQYF
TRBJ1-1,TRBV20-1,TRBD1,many,TGCAGTGCTAGGGGCGGACAGGGGCGCATGAACACTGAAGCTTTCTTT,CSARGGQGRMNTEAFF
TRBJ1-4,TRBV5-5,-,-,TGTGCCAGCAGCCCGGGACAAAGTGTAGAGGGAAAACTGTTTTTT,CASSPGQSVEGKLFF
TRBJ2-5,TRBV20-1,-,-,TGCAGTGCTAGAGATTCTAAGGGGGCGGCGGGACCCGAGACCCAGTACTTC,CSARDSKGAAGPETQYF
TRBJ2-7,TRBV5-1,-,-,TGCGCCAGCAGCTCCCTGGCTACCTACGAGCAGTACTTC,CASSSLATYEQYF
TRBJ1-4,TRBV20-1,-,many,TGCAGTGCTAGAGGGCTCCCTTACCCCGAAAAACTGTTTTTT,CSARGLPYPEKLFF
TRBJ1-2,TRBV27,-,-,TGTGCCAGCAGTTTAGGGATCTACTATGGCTACACCTTC,CASSLGIYYGYTF
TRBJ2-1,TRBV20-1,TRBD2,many,TGCAGTGCAGCTCCCGGGACTAGCGGGACGTCTCAGCAGTTCTTC,CSAAPGTSGTSQQFF
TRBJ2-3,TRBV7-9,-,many,TGTGCCAGCAGCGAGCGGGTCGGGGGCCACACAGATACGCAGTATTTT,CASSERVGGHTDTQYF
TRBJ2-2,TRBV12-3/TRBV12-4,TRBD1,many,TGTGCCAGCAGCCCCCGGCAGGGGGCAACCGGGGAGCTGTTTTTT,CASSPRQGATGELFF
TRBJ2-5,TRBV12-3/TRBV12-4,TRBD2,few,TGTGCCAGCAGTATAGCGGGCGAAGAGACCCAGTACTTC,CASSIAGEETQYF
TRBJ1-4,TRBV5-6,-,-,TGTGCCAGCAGCCCGGGCCTCGTTCGGGGTGAAAAACTGTTTTTT,CASSPGLVRGEKLFF
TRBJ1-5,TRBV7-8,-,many,TGTGCCAGCAGCTTAGCGCGGGGCTCGGGTTGGGGCAATCAGCCCCAGCATTTT,CASSLARGSGWGNQPQHF
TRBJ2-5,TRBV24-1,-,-,TGTGCCACCAGTGACCGTGGAAGGGGAACCCAGTACTTC,CATSDRGRGTQYF
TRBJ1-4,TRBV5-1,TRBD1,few,TGCGCCAGCAGGATGGGACAGGGGAATGAAAAACTGTTTTTT,CASRMGQGNEKLFF
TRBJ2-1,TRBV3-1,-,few,TGTGCCAGCAGCCAAGAGGGTACAGGGTCATTGCAGTTCTTC,CASSQEGTGSLQFF
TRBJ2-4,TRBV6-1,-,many,TGTGCCAGTCACGGGGGCGCCAAAAACATTCAGTACTTC,CASHGGAKNIQYF
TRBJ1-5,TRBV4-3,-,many,TGCGCCAGCAGCCAAGATCGGGCAGTTAGCAATCAGCCCCAGCATTTT,CASSQDRAVSNQPQHF
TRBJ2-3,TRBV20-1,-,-,TGCAGTGCTACAAACCGGGTGCTAGATACGCAGTATTTT,CSATNRVLDTQYF
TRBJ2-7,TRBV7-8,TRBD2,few,TGTGCCAGCAGCCCAGAGGGAACTAGCGACTACGAGCAGTACTTC,CASSPEGTSDYEQYF
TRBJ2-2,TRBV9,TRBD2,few,TGTGCCAGCAGCGGCCCCGGGACTAGCGGGGGCCCAACCAGCGGGGAGCTGTTTTTT,CASSGPGTSGGPTSGELFF
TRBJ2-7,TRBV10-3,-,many,TGTGCCATCAGGCCCCACGGGGGTACCTACGAGCAGTACTTC,CAIRPHGGTYEQYF
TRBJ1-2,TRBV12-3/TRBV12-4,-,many,TGTGCCAGCAGTTTTCCAGGGTATGGCTACACCTTC,CASSFPGYGYTF
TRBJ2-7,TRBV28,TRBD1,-,TGTGCCAGCGTACCGGGACAGGTTCCCTACGAGCAGTACTTC,CASVPGQVPYEQYF
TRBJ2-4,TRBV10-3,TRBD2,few,TGTGCCATCAGTGACGTTGGACTAGCGGGCCACAAAAACATTCAGTACTTC,CAISDVGLAGHKNIQYF
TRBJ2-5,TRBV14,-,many,TGTGCCAGCAGCCAAGTACGGACCCAGTACTTC,CASSQVRTQYF
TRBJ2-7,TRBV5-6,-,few,TGTGCCAGCAGCTTTCCTATTCCCTCCGAGCAGTACTTC,CASSFPIPSEQYF
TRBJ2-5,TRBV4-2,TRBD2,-,TGTGCCAGCAGCCGGGTGGGGACTAGCTATGAGGAGACCCAGTACTTC,CASSRVGTSYEETQYF
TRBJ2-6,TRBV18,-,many,TGTGCCAGCTCACCACCCACAGGGGCCAACGTCCTGACTTTC,CASSPPTGANVLTF
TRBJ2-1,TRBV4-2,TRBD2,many,TGTGCCAGCAGCCGCGGACTAGGAAATGAGCAGTTCTTC,CASSRGLGNEQFF
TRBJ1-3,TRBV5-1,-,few,TGCGCCAGCTCCAGGGAATCTGGAAACACCATATATTTT,CASSRESGNTIYF
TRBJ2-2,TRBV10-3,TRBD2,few,TGTGCCATCAGTGAGTCGTTTACGGGAGGAGGAATTGCCGGGGAGCTGTTTTTT,CAISESFTGGGIAGELFF
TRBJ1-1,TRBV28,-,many,TGTGCCAGCAAACCCGGCGGGGGCACTGAAGCTTTCTTT,CASKPGGGTEAFF
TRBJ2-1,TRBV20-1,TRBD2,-,TGCAGTGCCACTAGCGGGAGGGCCTCCAATGAGCAGTTCTTC,CSATSGRASNEQFF
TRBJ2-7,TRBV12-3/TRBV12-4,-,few,TGTGCCAGCAGTTTCTCAGGGTCGTCCTACGAGCAGTACTTC,CASSFSGSSYEQYF
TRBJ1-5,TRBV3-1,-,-,TGTGCCAGCAGTCCGGGCCTCAATCAGCCCCAGCATTTT,CASSPGLNQPQHF
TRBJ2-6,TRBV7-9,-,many,TGTGCCAGCAGCACCGGACAGAATATAAACCCACTCTCTGGGGCCAACGTCCTGACTTTC,CASSTGQNINPLSGANVLTF
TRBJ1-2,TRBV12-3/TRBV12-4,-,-,TGTGCCAGCAGTCCCCGGGACGGTCAGTATGGCTACACCTTC,CASSPRDGQYGYTF
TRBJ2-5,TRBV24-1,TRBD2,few,TGTGCCACCAGTGATCGGACTAGCGGGCCAGAGACCCAGTACTTC,CATSDRTSGPETQYF
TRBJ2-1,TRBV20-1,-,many,TGCAGTGCGATGTCCCCGATAGGAGCGGAAGACAATGAGCAGTTCTTC,CSAMSPIGAEDNEQFF
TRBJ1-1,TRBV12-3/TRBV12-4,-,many,TGTGCCAGCACAAGTCCGGCAGGCCCGAGGGCTGAAGCTTTCTTT,CASTSPAGPRAEAFF
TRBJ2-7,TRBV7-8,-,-,TGTGCCAGCAGCTTAGAAGGGGCAACCTACGAGCAGTACTTC,CASSLEGATYEQYF
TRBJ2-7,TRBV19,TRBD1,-,TGTGCCAGTAAATCTTCGGACAGGGGTTTTTCCTACGAGCAGTACTTC,CASKSSDRGFSYEQYF
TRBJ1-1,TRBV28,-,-,TGTGCCAGCAGTTTAAGGCTCAAAGCTTTCTTT,CASSLRLKAFF